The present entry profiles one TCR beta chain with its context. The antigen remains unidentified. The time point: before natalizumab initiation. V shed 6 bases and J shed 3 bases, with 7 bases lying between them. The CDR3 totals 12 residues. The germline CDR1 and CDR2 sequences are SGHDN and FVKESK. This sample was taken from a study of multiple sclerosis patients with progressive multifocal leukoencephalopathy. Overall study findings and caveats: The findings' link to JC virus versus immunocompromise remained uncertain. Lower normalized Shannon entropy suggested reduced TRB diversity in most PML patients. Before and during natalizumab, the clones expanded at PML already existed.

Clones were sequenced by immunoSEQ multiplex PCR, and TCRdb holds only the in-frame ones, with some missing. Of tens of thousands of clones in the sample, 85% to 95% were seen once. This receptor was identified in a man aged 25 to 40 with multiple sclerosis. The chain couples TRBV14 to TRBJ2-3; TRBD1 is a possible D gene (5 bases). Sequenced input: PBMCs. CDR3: CASRKGTDTQYF. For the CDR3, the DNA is TGTGCCAGCAGGAAGGGGACAGATACGCAGTATTTT.